The TCR beta chain under discussion was sequenced for a study of Ad26.COV2.S vaccination and SARS-CoV-2 variants. Study context: Sample donor was a member of the COV1001 Ad26.COV2.S trial arm.

The CDR3 is 13 residues long. Trimming shortened V by 6 bases and J by 1 base, and 8 bases separated the two germline ends. Germline V lookup: CDR1 LNHNV, CDR2 YYDKDF (reference sequence). Study results and caveats: Individuals receiving vaccine had higher spike-specific TCR breadth than placebo recipients did.

Libraries were prepared by immunoSEQ multiplex PCR; TCRdb keeps only in-frame clonotypes and omits some of them. The sample has 350,000 to 400,000 clones, approximately 90% seen once. The treatment: 19 received Ad26.COV2.S at low or high dose, single or two shots; roughly 5 received placebo; per-sample allocation not given. At day 63 after the first vaccine or placebo injection, samples were drawn. The administered vaccine (an Ad26 vector) expressed Wuhan-strain SARS-CoV-2 spike. Turning to this clone: Its cognate antigen is unknown.

The source material was peripheral blood, sampled in a trial of Ad26.COV2.S vaccine versus placebo. This TCR came from a person aged 18-65 years who received the Ad26.COV2.S COVID-19 vaccine or a placebo. V and J are TRBV15 and TRBJ2-3, with D perhaps matching TRBD1 or TRBD2 (5 bases each). The CDR3 DNA sequence: TGTGCCACCAGGGGGACCGGCACAGATACGCAGTATTTT. Translation gives CATRGTGTDTQYF.